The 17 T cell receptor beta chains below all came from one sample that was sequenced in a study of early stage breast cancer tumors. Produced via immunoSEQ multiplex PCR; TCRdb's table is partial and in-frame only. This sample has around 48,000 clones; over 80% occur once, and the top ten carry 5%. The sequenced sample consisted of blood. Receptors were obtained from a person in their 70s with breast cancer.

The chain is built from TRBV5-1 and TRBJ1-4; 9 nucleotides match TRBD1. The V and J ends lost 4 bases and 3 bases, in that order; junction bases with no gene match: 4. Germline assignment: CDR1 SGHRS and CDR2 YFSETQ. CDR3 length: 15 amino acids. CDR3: CASSRDRGANEKLFF. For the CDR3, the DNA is TGCGCCAGCAGCCGTGACAGGGGGGCTAATGAAAAACTGTTTTTT.

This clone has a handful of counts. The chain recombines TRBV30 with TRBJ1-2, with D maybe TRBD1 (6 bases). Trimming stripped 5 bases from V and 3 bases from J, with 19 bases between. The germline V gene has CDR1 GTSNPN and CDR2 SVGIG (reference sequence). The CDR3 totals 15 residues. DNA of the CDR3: TGTGCCTGGTATTCCCCTACAGGGCTGGACTATGGCTACACCTTC. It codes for CAWYSPTGLDYGYTF.

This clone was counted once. The CDR3 nucleotides read TGCAGCGTGAGGCGGGAGGGCCTGGTGGATGAGCAGTTCTTC. Protein product: CSVRREGLVDEQFF. The genes are TRBV29-1 and TRBJ2-1; TRBD2 agrees at 9 bases. Losses at the gene ends were 6 bases for V and 8 bases for J; bases not matched to a gene: 11. Germline V gene data show CDR1 as SQVTM and CDR2 as ANQGSEA. This CDR3 spans 14 amino acids.

CDR3 in amino acids: CASSAYRDRSNIQYF. The CDR3 coding sequence is TGTGCCAGCAGCGCGTACCGGGACAGGTCAAACATTCAGTACTTC. The gene calls are TRBV9 and TRBJ2-4; the match to TRBD1 covers 8 bases. After removal of 3 bases from V and 6 bases from J, the junction contained 8 bases not matched to a gene. Germline lookup yields CDR1 SGDLS and CDR2 YYNGEE. The length of the CDR3 is 15 residues. Based on the CDR3 plus reference TRBV9 and TRBJ2-4, the full variable domain is DSGVTQTPKHLITATGQRVTLRCSPRSGDLSVYWYQQSLDQGLQFLIQYYNGEERAKGNILERFSAQQFPDLHSELNLSSLELGDSALYFCASSAYRDRSNIQYFGAGTRLSVL.

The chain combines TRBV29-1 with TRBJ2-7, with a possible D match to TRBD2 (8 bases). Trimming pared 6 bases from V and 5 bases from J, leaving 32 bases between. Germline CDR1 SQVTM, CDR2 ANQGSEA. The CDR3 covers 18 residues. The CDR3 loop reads CSVAGQAPRSGGPNEQYF. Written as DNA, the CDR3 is TGCAGCGTCGCCGGACAGGCGCCCCGTTCGGGGGGGCCAAACGAGCAGTACTTC.

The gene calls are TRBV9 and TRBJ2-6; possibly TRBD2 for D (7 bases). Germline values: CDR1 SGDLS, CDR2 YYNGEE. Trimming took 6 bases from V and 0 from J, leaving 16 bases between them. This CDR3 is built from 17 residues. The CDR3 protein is CASTRGQAGSGANVLTF. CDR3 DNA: TGTGCCAGCACGCGGGGGCAGGCCGGCTCTGGGGCCAACGTCCTGACTTTC.

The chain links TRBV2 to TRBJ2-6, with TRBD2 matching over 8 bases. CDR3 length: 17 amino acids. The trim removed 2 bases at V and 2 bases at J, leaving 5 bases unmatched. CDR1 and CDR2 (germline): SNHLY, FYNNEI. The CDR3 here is CASSEYGRAAGANVLTF. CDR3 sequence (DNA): TGTGCCAGCAGTGAATACGGGAGGGCCGCTGGGGCCAACGTCCTGACTTTC.

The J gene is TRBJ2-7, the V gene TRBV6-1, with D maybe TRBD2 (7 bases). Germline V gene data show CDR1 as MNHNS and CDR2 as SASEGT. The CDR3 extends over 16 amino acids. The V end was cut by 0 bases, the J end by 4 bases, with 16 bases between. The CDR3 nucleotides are TGTGCCAGCAGTGAAGCGCGGACGGGGAGGGGGTACGAGCAGTACTTC. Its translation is CASSEARTGRGYEQYF.

The CDR3: CASSFQTGWGQPQHF. CDR3 coding DNA: TGTGCCAGCAGTTTCCAGACAGGGTGGGGTCAGCCCCAGCATTTT. This chain links TRBV28 with TRBJ1-5; 7 nucleotides match TRBD1. The CDR3 is made up of 15 amino acids. Per the germline V gene, CDR1 is MDHEN and CDR2 is SYDVKM. V lost 3 bases and J lost 6; bases outside the gene matches: 8.

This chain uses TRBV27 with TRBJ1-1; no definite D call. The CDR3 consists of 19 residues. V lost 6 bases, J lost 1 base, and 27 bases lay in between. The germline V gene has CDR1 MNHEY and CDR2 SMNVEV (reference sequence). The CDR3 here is CASRARIRGRRLENTEAFF. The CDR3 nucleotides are TGTGCCAGCAGAGCCCGGATCCGGGGTAGGAGGTTGGAGAACACTGAAGCTTTCTTT.

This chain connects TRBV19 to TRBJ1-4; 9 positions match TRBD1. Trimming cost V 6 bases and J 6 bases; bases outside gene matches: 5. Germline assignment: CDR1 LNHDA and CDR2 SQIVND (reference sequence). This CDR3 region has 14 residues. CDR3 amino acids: CASREDRGHEKLFF. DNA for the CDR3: TGTGCCAGTAGGGAGGACAGGGGCCATGAAAAACTGTTTTTT.

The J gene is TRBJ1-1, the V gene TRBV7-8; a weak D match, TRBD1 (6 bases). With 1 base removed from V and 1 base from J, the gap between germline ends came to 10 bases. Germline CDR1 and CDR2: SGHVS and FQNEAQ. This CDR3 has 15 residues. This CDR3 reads CASSLVGGANTEAFF. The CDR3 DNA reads TGTGCCAGCAGCTTAGTTGGGGGCGCGAACACTGAAGCTTTCTTT.

This CDR3 reads CASSRTGTGAGANVLTF. The CDR3 DNA follows: TGTGCCAGTAGTCGAACCGGGACAGGGGCTGGGGCCAACGTCCTGACTTTC. The J gene is TRBJ2-6, the V gene TRBV19; 10 bases match TRBD1. V shed 5 bases, J shed 2 bases, and the junction held 6 bases outside the gene matches. Germline assignment: CDR1 LNHDA and CDR2 SQIVND (reference sequence). The length of the CDR3 is 17 residues.

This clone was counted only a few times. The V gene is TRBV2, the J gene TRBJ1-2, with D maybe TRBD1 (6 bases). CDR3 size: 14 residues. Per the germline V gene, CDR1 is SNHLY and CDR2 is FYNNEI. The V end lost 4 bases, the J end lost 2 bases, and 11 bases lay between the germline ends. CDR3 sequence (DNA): TGTGCCAGCAGTGCGATACAGGGAAACTATGGCTACACCTTC. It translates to CASSAIQGNYGYTF.

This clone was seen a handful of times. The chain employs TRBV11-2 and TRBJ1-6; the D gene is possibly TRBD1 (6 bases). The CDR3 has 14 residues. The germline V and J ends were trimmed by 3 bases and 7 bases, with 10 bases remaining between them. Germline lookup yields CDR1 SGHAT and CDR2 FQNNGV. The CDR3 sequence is CASSLTGLNSPLHF. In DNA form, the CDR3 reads TGTGCCAGCAGCTTGACAGGTCTAAATTCACCCCTCCACTTT.

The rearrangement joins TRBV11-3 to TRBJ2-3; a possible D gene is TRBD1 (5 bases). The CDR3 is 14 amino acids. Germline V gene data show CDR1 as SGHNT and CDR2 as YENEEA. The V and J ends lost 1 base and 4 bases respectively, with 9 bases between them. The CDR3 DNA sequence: TGTGCCAGCAGCTTAGGACAGAGCGCAGATACGCAGTATTTT. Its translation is CASSLGQSADTQYF.

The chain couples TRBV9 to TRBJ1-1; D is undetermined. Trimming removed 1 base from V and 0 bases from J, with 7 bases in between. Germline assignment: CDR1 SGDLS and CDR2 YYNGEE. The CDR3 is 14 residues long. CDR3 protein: CASSVKEMNTEAFF. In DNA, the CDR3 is TGTGCCAGCAGCGTAAAGGAGATGAACACTGAAGCTTTCTTT.